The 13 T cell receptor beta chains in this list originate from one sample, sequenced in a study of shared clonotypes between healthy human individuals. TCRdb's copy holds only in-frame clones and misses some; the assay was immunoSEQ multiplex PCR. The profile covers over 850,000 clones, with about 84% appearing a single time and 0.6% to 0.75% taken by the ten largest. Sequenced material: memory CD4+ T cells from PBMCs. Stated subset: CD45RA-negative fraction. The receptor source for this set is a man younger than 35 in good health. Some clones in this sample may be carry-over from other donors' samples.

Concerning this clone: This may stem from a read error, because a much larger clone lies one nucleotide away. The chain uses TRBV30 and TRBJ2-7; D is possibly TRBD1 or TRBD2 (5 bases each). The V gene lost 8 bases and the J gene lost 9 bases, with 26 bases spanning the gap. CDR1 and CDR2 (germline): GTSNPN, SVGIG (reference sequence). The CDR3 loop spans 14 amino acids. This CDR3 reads CAGTLGHQVGGQYF. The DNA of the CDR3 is TGTGCCGGGACCCTTGGACACCAAGTCGGCGGGCAGTACTTC.

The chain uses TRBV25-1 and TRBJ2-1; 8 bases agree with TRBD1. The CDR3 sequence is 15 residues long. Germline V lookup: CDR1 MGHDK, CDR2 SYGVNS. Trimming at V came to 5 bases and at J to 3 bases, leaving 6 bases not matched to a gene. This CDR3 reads CASSQGARLYNEQFF. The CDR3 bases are TGTGCCAGCAGTCAGGGGGCGCGTCTCTACAATGAGCAGTTCTTC.

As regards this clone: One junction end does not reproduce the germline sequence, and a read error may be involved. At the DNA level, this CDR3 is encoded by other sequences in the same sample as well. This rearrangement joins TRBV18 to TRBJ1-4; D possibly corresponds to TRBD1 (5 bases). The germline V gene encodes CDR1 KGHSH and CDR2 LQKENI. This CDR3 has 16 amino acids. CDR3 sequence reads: CASSHPTLQDGEKLFF. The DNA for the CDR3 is TGCGCCAGCTCACACCCGACACTACAGGACGGTGAAAAACTGTTTTTT.

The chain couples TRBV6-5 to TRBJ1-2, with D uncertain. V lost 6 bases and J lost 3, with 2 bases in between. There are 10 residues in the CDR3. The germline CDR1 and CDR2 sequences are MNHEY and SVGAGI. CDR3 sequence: CASSHYGYTF. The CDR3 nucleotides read TGTGCCAGCAGCCACTATGGCTACACCTTC.

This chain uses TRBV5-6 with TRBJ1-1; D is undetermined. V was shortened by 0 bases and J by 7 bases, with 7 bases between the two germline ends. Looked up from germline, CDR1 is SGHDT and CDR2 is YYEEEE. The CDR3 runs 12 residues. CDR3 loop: CASSLAELEAFF. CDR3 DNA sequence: TGTGCCAGCAGCTTGGCAGAACTTGAAGCTTTCTTT.

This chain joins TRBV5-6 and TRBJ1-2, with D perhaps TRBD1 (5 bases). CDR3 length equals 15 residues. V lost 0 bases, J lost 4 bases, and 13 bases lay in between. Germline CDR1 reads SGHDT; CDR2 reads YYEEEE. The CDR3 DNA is TGTGCCAGCAGCTTGGAGTCGTTCGGGGCCTATGGCTACACCTTC. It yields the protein CASSLESFGAYGYTF.

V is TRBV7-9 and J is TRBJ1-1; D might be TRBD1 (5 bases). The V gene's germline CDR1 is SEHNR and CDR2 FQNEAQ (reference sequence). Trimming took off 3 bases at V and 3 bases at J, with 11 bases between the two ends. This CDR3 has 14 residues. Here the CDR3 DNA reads TGTGCCAGCAGCTTCTCGGGGGTCTACACTGAAGCTTTCTTT. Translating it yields CASSFSGVYTEAFF.

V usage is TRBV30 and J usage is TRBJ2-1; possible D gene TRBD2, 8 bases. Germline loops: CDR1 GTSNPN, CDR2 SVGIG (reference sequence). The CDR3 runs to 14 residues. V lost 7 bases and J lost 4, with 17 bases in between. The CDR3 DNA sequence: TGTGCCTACAGGGGCGGGAGGATTTACAATGAGCAGTTCTTC. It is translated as CAYRGGRIYNEQFF.

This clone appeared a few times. In DNA, the CDR3 is TGTGCCAGTAGTATAGGTCCCCCAGGAACGGGCTATGAGCAGTTCTTC. Protein sequence: CASSIGPPGTGYEQFF. The V call is TRBV19, the J call TRBJ2-1; D is ambiguous. The CDR3 extends over 16 amino acids. Germline lookup yields CDR1 LNHDA and CDR2 SQIVND (reference sequence). The V gene lost 1 base and the J gene lost 8 bases, with 18 bases spanning the gap.

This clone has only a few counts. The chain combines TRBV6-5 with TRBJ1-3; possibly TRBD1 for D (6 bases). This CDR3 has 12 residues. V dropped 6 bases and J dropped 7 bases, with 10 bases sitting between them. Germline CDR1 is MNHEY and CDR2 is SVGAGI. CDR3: CASSPGANTIYF. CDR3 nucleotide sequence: TGTGCCAGCAGCCCGGGGGCGAACACCATATATTTT.

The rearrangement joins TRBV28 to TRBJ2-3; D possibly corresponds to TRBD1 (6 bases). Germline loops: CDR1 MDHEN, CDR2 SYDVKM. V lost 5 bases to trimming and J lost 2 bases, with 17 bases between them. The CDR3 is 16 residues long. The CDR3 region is CASSNPQGLFTDTQYF. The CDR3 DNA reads TGTGCCAGCAGTAACCCCCAGGGGCTGTTCACAGATACGCAGTATTTT.

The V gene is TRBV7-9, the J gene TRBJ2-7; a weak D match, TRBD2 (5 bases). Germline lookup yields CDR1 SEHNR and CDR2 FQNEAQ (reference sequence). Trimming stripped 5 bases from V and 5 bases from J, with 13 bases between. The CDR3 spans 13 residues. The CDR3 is CASSSRGPDEQYF. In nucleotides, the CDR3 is TGTGCCAGCAGCAGTCGGGGTCCCGACGAGCAGTACTTC.

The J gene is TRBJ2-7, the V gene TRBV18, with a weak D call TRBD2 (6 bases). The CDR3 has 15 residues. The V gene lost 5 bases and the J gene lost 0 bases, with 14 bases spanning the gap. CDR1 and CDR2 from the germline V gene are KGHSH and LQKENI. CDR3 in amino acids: CASSAGTGLSYEQYF. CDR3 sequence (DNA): TGTGCCAGCTCAGCTGGGACGGGACTCTCCTACGAGCAGTACTTC.